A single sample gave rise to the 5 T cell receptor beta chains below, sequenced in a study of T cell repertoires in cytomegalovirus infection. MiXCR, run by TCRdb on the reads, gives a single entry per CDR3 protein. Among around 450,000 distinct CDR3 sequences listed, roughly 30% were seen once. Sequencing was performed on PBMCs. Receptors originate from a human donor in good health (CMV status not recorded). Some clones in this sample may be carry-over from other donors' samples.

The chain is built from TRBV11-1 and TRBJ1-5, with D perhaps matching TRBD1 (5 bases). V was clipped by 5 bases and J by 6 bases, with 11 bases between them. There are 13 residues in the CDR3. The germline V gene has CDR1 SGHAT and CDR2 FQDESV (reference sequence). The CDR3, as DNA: TGTGCCAGCAGCCTACAGGACGGTCAGCCCCAGCATTTT. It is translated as CASSLQDGQPQHF.

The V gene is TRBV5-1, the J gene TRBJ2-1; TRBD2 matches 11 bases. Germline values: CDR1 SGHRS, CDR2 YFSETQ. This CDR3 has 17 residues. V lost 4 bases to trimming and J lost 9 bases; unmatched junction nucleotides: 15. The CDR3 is CASSPYSGGAPIGEQFF. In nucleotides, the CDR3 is TGCGCCAGCAGCCCATATAGCGGGGGGGCCCCGATTGGTGAGCAGTTCTTC.

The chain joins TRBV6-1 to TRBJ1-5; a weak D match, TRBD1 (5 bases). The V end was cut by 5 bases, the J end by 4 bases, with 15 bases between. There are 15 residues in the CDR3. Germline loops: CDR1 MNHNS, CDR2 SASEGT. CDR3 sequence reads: CASSRDPKGNQPQHF. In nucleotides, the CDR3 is TGTGCCAGCAGTCGGGACCCCAAAGGGAATCAGCCCCAGCATTTT.

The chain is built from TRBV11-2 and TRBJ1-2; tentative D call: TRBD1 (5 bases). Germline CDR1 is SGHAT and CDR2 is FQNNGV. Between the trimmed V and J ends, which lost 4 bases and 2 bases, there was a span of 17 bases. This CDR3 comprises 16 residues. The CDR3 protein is CASSYRSGRENYGYTF. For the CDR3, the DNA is TGTGCCAGCAGCTACCGCTCGGGACGGGAGAACTATGGCTACACCTTC.

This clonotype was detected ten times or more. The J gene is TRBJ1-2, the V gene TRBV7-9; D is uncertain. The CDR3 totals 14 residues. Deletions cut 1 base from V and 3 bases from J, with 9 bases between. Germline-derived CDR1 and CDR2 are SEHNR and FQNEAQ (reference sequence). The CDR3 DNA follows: TGTGCCAGCAGCTTAGGTGCGGGCGACTATGGCTACACCTTC. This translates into CASSLGAGDYGYTF.